The rows below give T cell receptor beta chains drawn from one sample of a study of T cell changes during pregnancy in multiple sclerosis. Clones were read by immunoSEQ multiplex PCR, and TCRdb kept only the in-frame ones, dropping some. The sample has almost 95,000 clones; under 95% are singletons. The material sequenced was peripheral blood, taken in the first trimester of pregnancy. The receptor set was obtained from a female donor with multiple sclerosis, enrolled in a pregnancy study. Both conserved end residues are part of each CDR3. D genes are given only for firm matches. Part of the rows lack a size; the others show once, few, many or a class for expanded clones.

V	J	size	D	CDR3	DNA
TRBV7-9	TRBJ2-2	once	-	CASSLRETGNTGELFF	TGTGCCAGCAGCTTAAGGGAGACAGGGAACACCGGGGAGCTGTTTTTT
TRBV28	TRBJ2-3	-	-	CASSLRPGDTDTQYF	TGTGCCAGCAGTTTAAGGCCAGGGGACACAGATACGCAGTATTTT
TRBV6-4	TRBJ2-3	-	-	CASSVLGGDTQYF	TGTGCCAGCAGCGTGCTTGGGGGGGATACGCAGTATTTT
TRBV11-2	TRBJ2-7	once	TRBD1	CASSLETGTLYEQYF	TGTGCCAGCAGCTTAGAGACAGGGACACTCTACGAGCAGTACTTC
TRBV6-5	TRBJ2-5	few	-	CASRVEDSLQETQYF	TGTGCCAGCAGGGTCGAGGACAGCCTCCAAGAGACCCAGTACTTC
TRBV5-6	TRBJ1-1	-	-	CASSPTGQGATALNTEAFF	TGTGCCAGCAGCCCGACTGGGCAGGGCGCTACTGCGCTGAACACTGAAGCTTTCTTT
TRBV13	TRBJ2-7	-	TRBD1	CASSRSQGQGKYEQYF	TGTGCCAGCAGCCGGAGCCAGGGACAGGGAAAATACGAGCAGTACTTC
TRBV19	TRBJ1-1	-	-	CASSIGPRMNTEAFF	TGTGCCAGTAGTATTGGTCCCAGGATGAACACTGAAGCTTTCTTT
TRBV11-2	TRBJ1-5	-	TRBD1	CASSHPGTGGASSNQPQHF	TGTGCCAGCAGCCACCCGGGGACAGGGGGCGCGTCGAGCAATCAGCCCCAGCATTTT
TRBV27	TRBJ2-2	-	TRBD2	CASSSRTSGSASTGELFF	TGTGCCAGCAGTTCCCGGACTAGCGGGAGCGCGAGCACCGGGGAGCTGTTTTTT
TRBV7-6	TRBJ2-3	-	-	CASSLALALGTDTQYF	TGTGCCAGCAGCTTAGCTCTAGCCCTTGGCACAGATACGCAGTATTTT
TRBV7-2	TRBJ2-7	-	-	CASSLVAGPPTYEQYF	TGTGCCAGCAGCTTAGTGGCGGGCCCACCGACTTACGAGCAGTACTTC
TRBV28	TRBJ1-5	-	-	CASREGGNQPQHF	TGTGCCAGCAGGGAAGGGGGAAATCAGCCCCAGCATTTT
TRBV28	TRBJ2-7	-	-	CASVGSADYEQYF	TGTGCCAGCGTCGGGTCTGCTGACTACGAGCAGTACTTC
TRBV19	TRBJ1-4	-	-	CASIRTDSKKLFF	TGTGCCAGTATAAGAACAGATAGTAAAAAACTGTTTTTT
TRBV4-2	TRBJ2-7	-	TRBD2	CASSPQLAGASEQYF	TGTGCCAGCAGCCCTCAACTAGCGGGAGCTAGTGAGCAGTACTTC
TRBV4-1	TRBJ1-5	-	TRBD1	CASSQGTGQPQHF	TGCGCCAGCAGCCAAGGGACAGGGCAGCCCCAGCATTTT
TRBV5-4	TRBJ2-7	-	TRBD1	CASSSGDRGSLTQYF	TGTGCCAGCAGCTCAGGGGACAGGGGATCCTTAACCCAGTACTTC
TRBV6-1	TRBJ2-1	-	TRBD1	CASRGTGINNEQFF	TGTGCCAGCAGGGGGACAGGGATTAACAATGAGCAGTTCTTC
TRBV5-1	TRBJ2-7	-	TRBD1	CASRDRAYEQYF	TGCGCCAGCCGGGACAGGGCGTACGAGCAGTACTTC
TRBV2	TRBJ2-6	-	-	CASSERQEPTGANVLTF	TGTGCCAGCAGTGAACGACAGGAACCTACTGGGGCCAACGTCCTGACTTTC
TRBV6-1	TRBJ2-3	-	-	CASTRTDTQYF	TGTGCCAGCACCAGGACAGATACGCAGTATTTT
TRBV2	TRBJ2-1	-	TRBD2	CASRPGLANNEQFF	TGTGCCAGCAGACCGGGACTAGCAAACAATGAGCAGTTCTTC
TRBV28	TRBJ1-5	-	TRBD1	CASKPTGGGNQPQHF	TGTGCCAGCAAACCGACAGGGGGCGGGAATCAGCCCCAGCATTTT
TRBV7-2	TRBJ2-3	-	-	CASSQQGRSTDTQYF	TGTGCCAGCAGCCAACAGGGTAGGAGCACAGATACGCAGTATTTT
TRBV2	TRBJ2-1	-	-	CASSEYGRGNEQFF	TGTGCCAGCAGTGAATATGGCCGCGGCAATGAGCAGTTCTTC
TRBV10-3	TRBJ2-1	-	TRBD2	CAISPLSGSRDNEQFF	TGTGCCATCAGTCCCCTTAGCGGGAGTCGGGACAATGAGCAGTTCTTC
TRBV29-1	TRBJ2-1	-	-	CSALPGQNNEQFF	TGCAGCGCATTACCGGGACAAAACAATGAGCAGTTCTTC
TRBV6-6	TRBJ2-7	few	TRBD2	CASTSGSWDEQYF	TGTGCCAGCACTAGCGGGAGCTGGGACGAGCAGTACTTC
TRBV10-1	TRBJ1-4	-	-	CASSEKRHSATNEKLFF	TGCGCCAGCAGTGAGAAGAGACATAGTGCAACTAATGAAAAACTGTTTTTT
TRBV6-1	TRBJ2-6	-	TRBD2	CASREGLAGGISGANVLTF	TGTGCCAGCAGGGAAGGACTAGCGGGAGGGATCTCTGGGGCCAACGTCCTGACTTTC
TRBV7-3	TRBJ1-1	-	-	CASSYLARPRVEWNTNTEAFF	TGTGCCAGCAGCTATCTAGCGCGTCCCAGGGTTGAATGGAATACGAACACTGAAGCTTTCTTT
TRBV19	TRBJ2-1	once	TRBD2	CASSIGGASGSWEQFF	TGTGCCAGTAGTATAGGGGGGGCTAGCGGGAGTTGGGAGCAGTTCTTC
TRBV19	TRBJ2-3	-	TRBD1	CASSMGQVTSTDTQYF	TGTGCCAGTAGTATGGGACAGGTTACTAGCACAGATACGCAGTATTTT
TRBV27	TRBJ2-1	-	TRBD2	CASSPLKTGGPGEQFF	TGTGCCAGCAGTCCCCTTAAGACGGGAGGGCCCGGTGAGCAGTTCTTC
TRBV27	TRBJ1-5	once	-	CASRPSGFNQPQHF	TGTGCCAGCAGGCCCTCAGGGTTTAATCAGCCCCAGCATTTT
TRBV27	TRBJ2-7	-	TRBD2	CASTPSAGVYEQYF	TGTGCCAGCACCCCCTCAGCGGGGGTCTACGAGCAGTACTTC
TRBV5-6	TRBJ1-4	few	-	CASSLEQGNEKLFF	TGTGCCAGCAGCTTGGAGCAGGGAAACGAAAAACTGTTTTTT
TRBV27	TRBJ2-1	-	-	CASSPSGDNEQFF	TGTGCCAGCAGTCCCTCCGGGGACAATGAGCAGTTCTTC
TRBV6-7	TRBJ2-3	-	-	CASSYGRRADTQYF	TGTGCCAGCAGCTACGGGCGGAGGGCAGATACGCAGTATTTT
TRBV13	TRBJ2-1	-	-	CASSSRRVPEAYNEQFF	TGTGCCAGCAGCTCGCGGAGAGTGCCCGAAGCCTACAATGAGCAGTTCTTC
TRBV4-3	TRBJ2-7	-	TRBD1	CASSQDPGQGRYEQYF	TGCGCCAGCAGCCAAGATCCGGGACAGGGCCGTTACGAGCAGTACTTC
TRBV5-3	TRBJ2-7	once	TRBD1	CARSETGGRQAWYF	TGTGCCAGAAGCGAGACAGGGGGCCGCCAGGCATGGTACTTC
TRBV29-1	TRBJ1-2	-	TRBD1	CSVDAGQVRYGYTF	TGCAGCGTTGATGCTGGACAGGTCCGCTATGGCTACACCTTC
TRBV5-5	TRBJ2-7	-	-	CASSSVEKYYEQYF	TGTGCCAGCAGCTCAGTGGAGAAATACTACGAGCAGTACTTC
TRBV19	TRBJ1-2	-	-	CASSIHYGVGYTF	TGTGCCAGTAGTATCCATTACGGGGTTGGCTACACCTTC
TRBV6-6	TRBJ2-5	-	-	CASSYGARQTGAQYF	TGTGCCAGCAGTTACGGGGCGAGACAGACTGGGGCCCAGTACTTC
TRBV5-4	TRBJ2-7	-	TRBD2	CASSYGTSRYEQYF	TGTGCCAGCAGCTACGGGACTAGCCGATACGAGCAGTACTTC
TRBV6-1	TRBJ1-4	-	-	CASSVRNHREGEKLFF	TGTGCCAGCAGTGTCAGAAATCACAGGGAAGGTGAAAAACTGTTTTTT
TRBV7-9	TRBJ2-7	-	TRBD2	CASSTYPGLAGVEQYF	TGTGCCAGCAGCACTTACCCGGGACTAGCGGGAGTAGAGCAGTACTTC
TRBV4-3	TRBJ2-2	-	-	CASSQDIGAANTGELFF	TGCGCCAGCAGCCAAGATATTGGGGCGGCGAACACCGGGGAGCTGTTTTTT